This entry lists 20 T cell receptor beta chains sequenced from one sample in a study of T cells after yellow fever vaccination. Via MiXCR, TCRdb re-called the 5' RACE reads, giving one row per CDR3 protein. The sample consists of tens of thousands of distinct CDR3 sequences, over 5.5% of them appearing once. Material: PBMCs, either bulk or a sorted T-cell subset (CD4+, CD8+, memory, or dextramer-sorted; not recorded which), obtained on the day of the yellow fever booster vaccination. The source of these receptors is a man aged 25 to 40 who received the YFV17D yellow fever vaccine.

This clonotype appeared many times. The rearrangement uses TRBV5-1 and TRBJ2-7; D gene uncertain. The CDR3 consists of 14 residues. V was clipped by 0 bases and J by 5 bases, with 12 bases between them. Germline V gene data show CDR1 as SGHRS and CDR2 as YFSETQ. CDR3 region: CASSLGRAIDEQYF. CDR3 DNA sequence: TGCGCCAGCAGCTTGGGCCGCGCCATAGACGAGCAGTACTTC.

In this sample, this clonotype turned up a few times. This chain links TRBV5-4 with TRBJ1-1, with D perhaps matching TRBD1 (5 bases). The CDR3 has 14 amino acids. CDR1 and CDR2 (germline): SGHNT, YYREEE (reference sequence). The V end was cut by 3 bases, the J end by 3 bases, with 12 bases between. The CDR3 spells CASSYTGAYTEAFF. In DNA form, the CDR3 reads TGTGCCAGCAGCTACACAGGCGCCTACACTGAAGCTTTCTTT.

This clonotype was seen at least ten times. The chain links TRBV25-1 to TRBJ2-5; 7 bases align to TRBD2. The CDR3 extends over 17 amino acids. The junction had 13 bases not matched to a gene; V was cut back by 2 bases and J by 4 bases. In germline, CDR1 is MGHDK, CDR2 SYGVNS. The CDR3 DNA reads TGTGCCAGCAGTGAACCGGGAGGTGACCCAGGTAGAGAGACCCAGTACTTC. Translated, it gives CASSEPGGDPGRETQYF. Looking up the rest from reference TRBV25-1 and TRBJ2-5 gives the full variable domain: EADIYQTPRYLVIGTGKKITLECSQTMGHDKMYWYQQDPGMELHLIHYSYGVNSTEKGDLSSESTVSRIRTEHFPLTLESARPSHTSQYLCASSEPGGDPGRETQYFGPGTRLLVL.

This clonotype was seen at least ten times. The chain uses TRBV29-1 and TRBJ1-1; TRBD1 is a possible D gene (5 bases). CDR3 size: 11 residues. Germline V gene sequence: CDR1 SQVTM, CDR2 ANQGSEA. Trimming took off 7 bases at V and 4 bases at J, with 10 bases between the two ends. CDR3 bases: TGCAGCGGTACGACAGTCACTGAAGCTTTCTTT. The encoded protein is CSGTTVTEAFF.

This clonotype was picked up many times. The chain carries TRBV20-1 and TRBJ2-5, with 9 bases identical to TRBD2. With 3 bases clipped from V and 5 bases from J, the junction kept 4 bases outside the gene matches. The CDR3 spans 13 residues. Germline-derived CDR1 and CDR2 are DFQATT and SNEGSKA (reference sequence). CDR3 coding DNA: TGCAGTGCTAGGGGGACTAGCCGGGAGACCCAGTACTTC. Translated: CSARGTSRETQYF.

This clonotype was seen repeatedly, ten times or more. CDR3 in amino acids: CASSQDEGPRGYGYTF. CDR3 sequence (DNA): TGCGCCAGCAGCCAAGATGAGGGCCCCCGCGGCTATGGCTACACCTTC. The chain joins TRBV4-3 to TRBJ1-2; no definite D call. CDR1 and CDR2 (germline): LGHNA, YSLEER. V lost 0 bases and J 4 bases, leaving 15 bases between the germline ends. This CDR3 region has 16 residues.

This clonotype was picked up many times. J is TRBJ1-2 and V is TRBV18; D is ambiguous. Trimming left V 3 bases short and J 3 bases short, with 5 bases between. Germline V gene sequence: CDR1 KGHSH, CDR2 LQKENI. This CDR3 is 12 amino acids long. The CDR3 nucleotides are TGTGCCAGCTCACCGGATTACTATGGCTACACCTTC. Its translation is CASSPDYYGYTF.

In this sample, this clonotype turned up many times. This chain joins TRBV16 and TRBJ1-5; TRBD1 is a possible D gene (5 bases). Looked up from germline, CDR1 is KGHSY and CDR2 is FQNENV. The V end lost 0 bases, the J end lost 2 bases, and 23 bases lay between the germline ends. This CDR3 is built from 20 residues. This CDR3 reads CASSQSKSEGLYGGNQPQHF. CDR3 nucleotide sequence: TGTGCCAGCAGCCAATCTAAATCTGAGGGACTTTACGGGGGCAATCAGCCCCAGCATTTT.

There are many counts of this clonotype. This chain uses TRBV20-1 with TRBJ2-1; 12 nucleotides agree with TRBD2. After removal of 0 bases from V and 4 bases from J, the junction contained 13 bases not matched to a gene. This CDR3 is built from 19 residues. The V gene's germline CDR1 is DFQATT and CDR2 SNEGSKA (reference sequence). The DNA of the CDR3 is TGCAGTGCTAGAGATTTTCTAGCGGGAGGGCCCAACGATTACAATGAGCAGTTCTTC. It codes for CSARDFLAGGPNDYNEQFF.

The DNA of the CDR3 is TGTGCCAGCAGCTTTTTGTGGAATGAGCAGTTCTTC. This translates into CASSFLWNEQFF. The chain has TRBV11-2 and TRBJ2-1, with D unresolved. The V gene's germline CDR1 is SGHAT and CDR2 FQNNGV. The CDR3 has 12 amino acids. The V and J ends lost 3 bases and 7 bases respectively, with 7 bases between them.

This clonotype was detected a few times. The CDR3 bases are TGTGCCAGCAGTAGGGGAGTTTACGAGCAGTACTTC. Amino acids: CASSRGVYEQYF. This chain joins TRBV28 and TRBJ2-7; D could derive from TRBD1 or TRBD2 (5 bases each). Germline V CDR1 and CDR2: MDHEN, SYDVKM. This CDR3 is 12 amino acids long. Trimming removed 5 bases from V and 4 bases from J, with 9 bases in between.

In this sample, this clonotype turned up many times. The genes are TRBV28 and TRBJ2-2; 7 nucleotides match TRBD2. This CDR3 spans 15 amino acids. The trim removed 4 bases at V and 3 bases at J, leaving 5 bases unmatched. Germline V gene lookup returns CDR1 MDHEN and CDR2 SYDVKM. CDR3 amino acids: CASSSLADYTGELFF. The CDR3 bases are TGTGCCAGCAGTTCCCTAGCGGACTACACCGGGGAGCTGTTTTTT. Full variable domain (missing parts from reference TRBV28 and TRBJ2-2): DVKVTQSSRYLVKRTGEKVFLECVQDMDHENMFWYRQDPGLGLRLIYFSYDVKMKEKGDIPEGYSVSREKKERFSLILESASTNQTSMYLCASSSLADYTGELFFGEGSRLTVL.

This clonotype is labeled as medium-sized (0.01 to 0.1%). The rearrangement joins TRBV6-5 to TRBJ1-4; D remains unclear. This CDR3 is 12 amino acids long. Germline loops: CDR1 MNHEY, CDR2 SVGAGI. Trimming left V 6 bases short and J 5 bases short, with 7 bases between. Here the CDR3 reads CASRTGNEKLFF. The CDR3 nucleotides read TGTGCCAGCAGGACGGGGAATGAAAAACTGTTTTTT.

This clonotype has at least ten counts. The V gene is TRBV12-3 or TRBV12-4, the J gene TRBJ2-7; 7 bases match TRBD2. With V trimmed by 8 bases and J by 5 bases, 21 bases remained unmatched. The CDR3 spans 17 residues. The CDR3 protein is CASSAGDQLKGINEQYF. As DNA, the CDR3 is TGTGCCAGCTCTGCGGGGGACCAGCTGAAAGGGATCAACGAGCAGTACTTC.

This clonotype was counted ten times or more. The rearrangement joins TRBV20-1 to TRBJ2-7; the match to TRBD2 covers 13 bases. CDR3 size: 19 residues. Trimming removed 6 bases from V and 0 bases from J; junction bases left unmatched: 17. Per the germline V gene, CDR1 is DFQATT and CDR2 is SNEGSKA (reference sequence). CDR3 sequence (DNA): TGCAGTGCGCACGTCCGGTCCGGGACTAGCGGGGTGAGCTCCTACGAGCAGTACTTC. It translates to CSAHVRSGTSGVSSYEQYF.

The table lists this clonotype with many counts. This sequence joins TRBV12-3 or TRBV12-4 and TRBJ2-5, with a tentative D call TRBD2 (6 bases). V lost 6 bases and J 1 base, leaving 12 bases between the germline ends. This CDR3 has 14 amino acids. CDR3 bases: TGTGCCAGCAGGAAACTAGCCTCCCAAGAGACCCAGTACTTC. It encodes CASRKLASQETQYF.

This clonotype has a count of ten or more. V is TRBV7-2 and J is TRBJ1-1; D call uncertain. Germline CDR1 SGHTA, CDR2 FQGNSA. CDR3 size: 11 residues. The germline V and J ends were trimmed by 5 bases and 1 base, with 2 bases remaining between them. CDR3 in amino acids: CASSENTEAFF. CDR3 nucleotides: TGTGCCAGCAGCGAGAACACTGAAGCTTTCTTT.

The chain uses TRBV10-3 and TRBJ2-1; 10 bases are shared with TRBD1. Germline CDR1 reads ENHRY; CDR2 reads SYGVKD. The CDR3 is 14 amino acids. V dropped 10 bases and J dropped 7; count of bases not matched to a gene: 10. CDR3 protein: CATSDRGRNNEQFF. Here the CDR3 DNA reads TGTGCCACCTCAGACAGGGGGCGCAATAATGAGCAGTTCTTC.

The V and J genes are TRBV7-9 and TRBJ2-7, with a possible D match to TRBD2 (6 bases). CDR1 and CDR2 (germline): SEHNR, FQNEAQ (reference sequence). V lost 3 bases and J 6 bases, leaving 15 bases between the germline ends. The CDR3 totals 14 residues. CDR3 sequence reads: CASSLSLAGGEQYF. As DNA, the CDR3 is TGTGCCAGCAGCTTGTCACTAGCCGGCGGCGAGCAGTACTTC.

This clonotype came up a few times. V usage is TRBV7-8 and J usage is TRBJ1-4, with unresolved D. Germline assignment: CDR1 SGHVS and CDR2 FQNEAQ. V lost 1 base to trimming and J lost 6 bases, with 6 bases between them. There are 13 residues in the CDR3. The CDR3 spells CASSLEPHEKLFF. The DNA for the CDR3 is TGTGCCAGCAGCTTAGAGCCGCATGAAAAACTGTTTTTT.